This T cell receptor beta chain was identified during a study of cytomegalovirus exposure and HLA in healthy donors. Study-wide points: The study labeled 180 or so TCR beta chains cytomegalovirus-associated. After further analysis at a later stage, around 17,000 TCR beta sequences were associated with HLA alleles at 0.05 false discovery rate.

PCR primers comprised 60 Vbeta and 13 Jbeta primers. The table came from immunoSEQ multiplex PCR; TCRdb's copy has only in-frame clones and leaves some out. The sample holds about 130,000 clones, approximately 80% seen once. This CDR3 spans 15 amino acids. V lost 7 bases and J lost 2, with 15 bases in between. Germline CDR1 is MNHEY and CDR2 is SMNVEV (reference sequence). Points on this clone: Its specificity is unknown.

Sequencing was performed on PBMCs. This chain links TRBV27 with TRBJ2-1; the D gene is possibly TRBD2 (5 bases). This TCR was sampled from a man aged 25-45 years in good health and CMV-seronegative. The CDR3 sequence: CASTSLEATYNEQFF. The CDR3 DNA is TGTGCCAGCACCTCCTTGGAGGCAACCTACAATGAGCAGTTCTTC.